Each of the 10 T cell receptor beta chains below was sequenced from the same sample in a study of blood T cell repertoires in COVID-19. This table comes from immunoSEQ multiplex PCR, and its TCRdb copy is limited to in-frame clones, with some not included. The sample comprises about 280,000 clones, 89% of which are singletons, and about 2% rests with the top ten. The source material was PBMCs or T cells enriched from blood (not recorded which). The receptors originated from a woman in her sixties or seventies who had recovered from COVID-19.

As to this clone: Compared with germline, one end of the junction differs, possibly owing to a read error. The chain has TRBV30 and TRBJ2-2; 10 nucleotides match TRBD1. The length of the CDR3 is 14 residues. CDR1 GTSNPN and CDR2 SVGIG come from the germline V gene (reference sequence). CDR3 residues: CAWRDRGNNGELFF. CDR3 nucleotide sequence: TGTGCCTGGAGGGACAGGGGGAACAACGGGGAGCTGTTTTTT. The entire variable domain, with the rest obtained from reference TRBV30 and TRBJ2-2, is as follows: SQTIHQWPATLVQPVGSPLSLECTVEGTSNPNLYWYRQAAGRGLQLLFYSVGIGQISSEVPQNLSASRPQDRQFILSSKKLLLSDSGFYLCAWRDRGNNGELFFGEGSRLTVL.

This clone showed up just once. V usage is TRBV5-1 and J usage is TRBJ1-1, with 9 bases lining up with TRBD1. The J segment lost 4 bases and the V segment lost 4 bases, leaving 5 bases of the junction unmatched. This CDR3 is 14 amino acids long. Germline assignment: CDR1 SGHRS and CDR2 YFSETQ. The CDR3 DNA sequence: TGCGCCAGCAGCGCCCCGGGACAGGGCACTGAAGCTTTCTTT. Encoded protein: CASSAPGQGTEAFF.

This clone has a single count. V is TRBV19 and J is TRBJ1-2, with 7 bases matching TRBD1. The CDR3 runs 13 residues. Germline loops: CDR1 LNHDA, CDR2 SQIVND (reference sequence). The J segment lost 5 bases and the V segment lost 3 bases, leaving 3 bases of the junction unmatched. The CDR3 coding sequence is TGTGCCAGTAGTATGTGGGACAGATATGGCTACACCTTC. It codes for CASSMWDRYGYTF.

This clone was seen only a few times. The rearrangement uses TRBV18 and TRBJ1-1; tentatively, D is TRBD1 (5 bases). Trimming took off 1 base at V and 4 bases at J, with 16 bases between the two ends. The CDR3 runs 16 residues. Germline V gene sequence: CDR1 KGHSH, CDR2 LQKENI. The CDR3: CASSPLTGGVSTEAFF. The CDR3 DNA follows: TGTGCCAGCTCACCACTAACGGGGGGTGTTAGCACTGAAGCTTTCTTT.

The chain uses TRBV19 and TRBJ2-1; TRBD2 aligns across 10 bases. The CDR3 is 14 amino acids. Germline lookup yields CDR1 LNHDA and CDR2 SQIVND (reference sequence). Trimming cost V 10 bases and J 7 bases; bases outside gene matches: 10. CDR3 in amino acids: CATGAASGSNEQFF. CDR3 DNA sequence: TGTGCCACCGGAGCGGCTAGCGGGAGTAATGAGCAGTTCTTC. The whole variable domain, filled in from reference TRBV19 and TRBJ2-1, reads DGGITQSPKYLFRKEGQNVTLSCEQNLNHDAMYWYRQDPGQGLRLIYYSQIVNDFQKGDIAEGYSVSREKKESFPLTVTSAQKNPTAFYLCATGAASGSNEQFFGPGTRLTVL.

V usage is TRBV10-3 and J usage is TRBJ2-1; 7 bases fit TRBD2. Looked up from germline, CDR1 is ENHRY and CDR2 is SYGVKD. The CDR3 runs 11 residues. With 7 bases clipped from V and 8 bases from J, the junction kept 2 bases outside the gene matches. CDR3 in DNA: TGTGCCATCACGGGAGGCGATGAGCAGTTCTTC. It codes for CAITGGDEQFF.

This chain links TRBV23-1 with TRBJ2-2, with 9 bases aligning to TRBD2. TRBV23-1 is designated an ORF whose function remains uncertain. CDR3 length: 18 amino acids. Trimming took 6 bases from V and 4 from J; bases not matched to a gene: 15. The CDR3 spells CASRLLRGNSGSTGELFF. Here the CDR3 DNA reads TGCGCCAGCAGGCTCCTAAGGGGCAATAGCGGGAGCACCGGGGAGCTGTTTTTT.

The chain couples TRBV4-1 to TRBJ2-2, with 7 bases lining up with TRBD1. The CDR3 is made up of 16 amino acids. Germline CDR1 and CDR2: MGHRA and YSYEKL. Trimming took 2 bases from V and 2 from J; bases not matched to a gene: 5. The CDR3 here is CASSQFAGGNTGELFF. CDR3 DNA: TGCGCCAGCAGCCAATTTGCAGGGGGTAACACCGGGGAGCTGTTTTTT.

The J gene is TRBJ2-7, the V gene TRBV28, with D possibly matching TRBD1 (6 bases). The CDR3 extends over 15 amino acids. The germline CDR1 and CDR2 sequences are MDHEN and SYDVKM. Trimming cost V 8 bases and J 2 bases, with 19 bases left between them. The CDR3 nucleotides are TGTGCCAGCTTCGGTATCCGGGACATAGCCTACGAGCAGTACTTC. The encoded protein is CASFGIRDIAYEQYF.

The genes are TRBV9 and TRBJ2-2, with 16 positions matching TRBD2. V lost 4 bases, J lost 5 bases, and 8 bases stayed unmatched. The CDR3 has 18 residues. CDR1 is SGDLS, CDR2 YYNGEE, per germline. Here the CDR3 DNA reads TGTGCCAGCAGCCCCGGGACTAGCGGGGGGGCCTGGACCGGGGAGCTGTTTTTT. Protein sequence: CASSPGTSGGAWTGELFF.